This is a list of T cell receptor beta chains from one sample in a study of blood T cells in healthy people across ages. Each CDR3 protein is one row after TCRdb ran MiXCR on the 5' RACE reads. The data contain nearly 800,000 distinct CDR3 sequences, roughly three fifths of them singletons. The sequenced material came from blood. The source of these receptors is a man in his forties in good health. Each CDR3 is given with its conserved first and last residue. D genes are given only for firm matches. Rows give clone size only sometimes, using once, few, many, or a class for an expanded clone.

D	size	V	J	CDR3	DNA
TRBD2	few	TRBV2	TRBJ2-3	CASSEGTSSYITDTQYF	TGTGCCAGCAGTGAAGGGACTAGTTCCTATATCACAGATACGCAGTATTTT
-	few	TRBV7-9	TRBJ2-5	CASSLVTRLRQQTQYF	TGTGCCAGCAGCTTAGTTACTCGCTTGAGACAACAGACCCAGTACTTC
-	-	TRBV7-2	TRBJ2-7	CASSLVAGGETYEQYF	TGTGCCAGCAGCTTGGTAGCTGGGGGAGAAACCTACGAGCAGTACTTC
-	-	TRBV27	TRBJ2-5	CASSLGVRGERETQYF	TGTGCCAGCAGTTTAGGGGTCAGGGGCGAGCGAGAGACCCAGTACTTC
-	-	TRBV20-1	TRBJ1-1	CSASQTGTEAFF	TGCAGTGCTTCACAAACAGGGACTGAAGCTTTCTTT
TRBD1	-	TRBV15	TRBJ1-2	CATSRGGTDRNYGYTF	TGTGCCACCAGCAGAGGGGGGACAGATCGGAACTACGGCTACACCTTC
-	-	TRBV14	TRBJ2-1	CASSQVRGEEQFF	TGTGCCAGCAGCCAAGTCCGGGGTGAAGAGCAGTTCTTC
-	-	TRBV12-5	TRBJ2-6	CASGLAGANVLTF	TGTGCTAGTGGTCTAGCTGGGGCCAACGTCCTGACTTTC
-	-	TRBV28	TRBJ2-1	CASSLTEEGEQFF	TGTGCCAGCAGTTTGACAGAGGAAGGCGAGCAGTTCTTC
TRBD2	few	TRBV29-1	TRBJ2-1	CSVEPRTSGSDEQFF	TGCAGCGTTGAACCGCGGACTAGCGGGAGCGATGAGCAGTTCTTC